Below, one TCR beta chain is given with its context. Its antigen is unknown. V was pared by 9 bases and J by 2 bases, with 9 bases of the junction left unmatched. Germline assignment: CDR1 LNHDA and CDR2 SQIVND (reference sequence). The CDR3 runs 15 residues. This table comes from immunoSEQ multiplex PCR, and its TCRdb copy is limited to in-frame clones, with some not included. Among about 680,000 clones listed, around 92% were seen once. Documented treatment: 15 to 20 received Ad26.COV2.S at low or high dose, single or two shots; about five received placebo; per-sample allocation not given. Sampling happened 63 days after the first vaccine or placebo injection. Donation was by an adult aged 18-55 years who was in Boston. The data stem from a study of Ad26.COV2.S vaccination and SARS-CoV-2 variants. Study-wide context: Once or twice, 56 days apart, Ad26.COV2.S was delivered intramuscularly.

Findings of the study overall: With respect to non-spike TCR breadth, vaccine and placebo recipients were similar.

The clonotype originates from a person aged 18-60 years who received the Ad26.COV2.S COVID-19 vaccine or a placebo. The sample here was peripheral blood, taken in a trial of Ad26.COV2.S vaccine versus placebo. V gene TRBV19 combines with J gene TRBJ2-3, with 9 bases aligning to TRBD2. CDR3 in DNA: TGTGCCAGCTCCCCAAGCGGGGGGCCCACAGATACGCAGTATTTT. Its translation is CASSPSGGPTDTQYF.